The 18 T cell receptor beta chains listed next were all sequenced from one sample in a study of early T cells in non-severe SARS-CoV-2 infection. TCRdb processed the 5' RACE reads anew with MiXCR; each CDR3 protein has one entry. The sample has 70,000 to 75,000 distinct CDR3 sequences, over 9% seen once. Sequencing was performed on whole blood. The receptors derive from an adult who was a healthcare worker with PCR-confirmed SARS-CoV-2 infection or an uninfected control (not recorded which).

In its sample, this clonotype was seen many times. The V gene is TRBV20-1, the J gene TRBJ2-3, with 12 bases lining up with TRBD2. From germline, CDR1 is DFQATT and CDR2 SNEGSKA (reference sequence). This CDR3 is built from 14 residues. J gave up 9 bases and V 3 bases, and 7 bases lay outside the gene matches. The chain's CDR3 is CSARWTSGTQTQYF. In DNA, the CDR3 is TGCAGTGCTAGGTGGACTAGCGGGACCCAGACGCAGTATTTT.

This clonotype showed up many times. The chain combines TRBV29-1 with TRBJ2-3, with TRBD2 matching over 7 bases. The junction had 3 bases not matched to a gene; V was cut back by 3 bases and J by 3 bases. The CDR3 loop spans 13 amino acids. Per germline, CDR1 SQVTM and CDR2 ANQGSEA. The CDR3 region is CSVEVGGTDTQYF. As DNA, the CDR3 is TGCAGCGTTGAGGTGGGGGGGACAGATACGCAGTATTTT.

This clonotype was counted a few times. The V call is TRBV28, the J call TRBJ2-5, with D hard to call. Trimming took 6 bases from V and 5 from J, leaving 22 bases between them. This CDR3 is 16 amino acids long. Germline values: CDR1 MDHEN, CDR2 SYDVKM. This chain's CDR3 is CASSYSPGSRSETQYF. DNA for the CDR3: TGTGCCAGCAGCTACTCCCCGGGTTCCCGGTCGGAGACCCAGTACTTC.

This clonotype has a count of ten or more. The chain carries TRBV28 and TRBJ2-7, with D unclear. The V and J ends lost 4 bases and 3 bases respectively, with 4 bases between them. CDR1 is MDHEN and CDR2 is SYDVKM in the germline V gene. The CDR3 runs 11 residues. CDR3 in amino acids: CASSSLYEQYF. DNA of the CDR3: TGTGCCAGCAGTTCCCTCTACGAGCAGTACTTC.

This clonotype was seen at least ten times. This chain uses TRBV18 with TRBJ1-6, with D unresolved. V shed 6 bases and J shed 5 bases, with 8 bases lying between them. CDR1 is KGHSH and CDR2 is LQKENI in the germline V gene. The CDR3 is made up of 13 amino acids. The CDR3 nucleotides read TGTGCCAGCTCTTTGCAGAATAATTCACCCCTCCACTTT. Translated: CASSLQNNSPLHF.

In its sample, this clonotype was seen a few times. This rearrangement joins TRBV5-4 to TRBJ2-5, with D perhaps TRBD2 (6 bases). The germline CDR1 and CDR2 sequences are SGHNT and YYREEE (reference sequence). The CDR3 extends over 15 amino acids. V dropped 4 bases and J dropped 4 bases, with 17 bases sitting between them. Here the CDR3 reads CASSPRLDPGETQYF. CDR3 nucleotides: TGTGCCAGCAGCCCGCGACTAGATCCTGGAGAGACCCAGTACTTC. The full variable domain, rest sourced from reference TRBV5-4 and TRBJ2-5, is ETGVTQSPTHLIKTRGQQVTLRCSSQSGHNTVSWYQQALGQGPQFIFQYYREEENGRGNFPPRFSGLQFPNYSSELNVNALELDDSALYLCASSPRLDPGETQYFGPGTRLLVL.

This clonotype was seen at least ten times. The chain recombines TRBV3-1 with TRBJ2-1; 10 positions agree with TRBD1. Germline CDR1 LGHDT, CDR2 YNNKEL (reference sequence). This CDR3 has 16 amino acids. Trimming at V came to 4 bases and at J to 7 bases, leaving 10 bases not matched to a gene. The CDR3 sequence is CASSRVDRGRPNEQFF. The DNA of the CDR3 is TGTGCCAGCAGCCGCGTAGACAGGGGGCGACCAAATGAGCAGTTCTTC.

About this clonotype itself: It may be a read error: a sequence one base away is much more abundant. The genes are TRBV6-2 or TRBV6-3 and TRBJ1-2; the D gene is possibly TRBD1 (5 bases). Germline CDR1 is MNHEY and CDR2 is SVGEGT. The CDR3 spans 11 residues. V was pared by 8 bases and J by 4 bases, with 8 bases between. The DNA for the CDR3 is TGTGCCAGCCGGACACTCTATGGCTACACCTTC. Protein product: CASRTLYGYTF.

A remark on this clonotype: A read error is possible here, since a much larger clone lies one base away. The V and J genes are TRBV5-6 and TRBJ2-7; D call uncertain. V lost 0 bases, J lost 3 bases, and 10 bases lay in between. CDR1 is SGHDT, CDR2 YYEEEE, per germline. The CDR3 contains 14 residues. CDR3 protein: CASSLGYFFYEQYF. The CDR3 bases are TGTGCCAGCAGCTTGGGCTACTTCTTCTACGAGCAGTACTTC.

This clonotype has at least ten counts. V is TRBV11-2 and J is TRBJ1-2; D remains unclear. Between the trimmed V and J ends, which lost 4 bases and 4 bases, there was a span of 22 bases. This CDR3 has 17 residues. Germline V gene sequence: CDR1 SGHAT, CDR2 FQNNGV. For the CDR3, the DNA is TGTGCCAGCAGCTCTAGCGCCCTCGCGGAGGGCCTCTATGGCTACACCTTC. It translates to CASSSSALAEGLYGYTF.

This clonotype was seen many times. The chain couples TRBV11-2 to TRBJ1-3; D call uncertain. V was pared by 4 bases and J by 0 bases, with 13 bases between. The V gene's germline CDR1 is SGHAT and CDR2 FQNNGV. The CDR3 consists of 16 residues. The CDR3 is CASSSPGPLSGNTIYF. DNA of the CDR3: TGTGCCAGCAGCTCCCCGGGTCCCCTCTCTGGAAACACCATATATTTT.

This clonotype was counted only a few times. The chain recombines TRBV6-5 with TRBJ2-7, with TRBD1 matching 7 bases. V lost 6 bases and J lost 3; bases outside the gene matches: 5. The CDR3 consists of 13 residues. Germline loops: CDR1 MNHEY, CDR2 SVGAGI. The DNA of the CDR3 is TGTGCCAGCAGCCGACAGGGACGCTACGAGCAGTACTTC. It translates to CASSRQGRYEQYF.

The rearrangement links TRBV7-9 to TRBJ1-1, with D maybe TRBD1 (5 bases). Germline lookup yields CDR1 SEHNR and CDR2 FQNEAQ (reference sequence). Trimming pared 5 bases from V and 6 bases from J, leaving 13 bases between. CDR3 length: 13 amino acids. CDR3 sequence: CASSEDIGAEAFF. For the CDR3, the DNA is TGTGCCAGCAGCGAGGACATTGGGGCTGAAGCTTTCTTT.

This clonotype was detected only a few times. This rearrangement joins TRBV11-2 to TRBJ2-7; 10 bases are a match to TRBD1. V was clipped by 5 bases and J by 6 bases; unmatched bases: 4. This CDR3 region has 13 residues. Looked up from germline, CDR1 is SGHAT and CDR2 is FQNNGV. CDR3 sequence: CASSTGQGGEQYF. DNA of the CDR3: TGTGCCAGCAGCACCGGACAGGGGGGCGAGCAGTACTTC.

This clonotype was found many times. This chain links TRBV27 with TRBJ2-1; 10 bases map to TRBD2. The V and J ends lost 4 bases and 8 bases, in that order; junction bases with no gene match: 5. Per germline, CDR1 MNHEY and CDR2 SMNVEV (reference sequence). The CDR3 contains 14 residues. This CDR3 is CASSSLAGSYEQFF. The CDR3 region has the DNA TGTGCCAGCAGTTCACTAGCGGGGTCATATGAGCAGTTCTTC.

This clonotype was seen many times. The V and J genes are TRBV6-2 or TRBV6-3 and TRBJ2-1; 12 bases map to TRBD2. V was pared by 5 bases and J by 10 bases, with 12 bases of the junction left unmatched. From germline, CDR1 is MNHEY and CDR2 SVGEGT. This CDR3 spans 16 amino acids. CDR3 in amino acids: CASSKPRTSGKQEQFF. DNA of the CDR3: TGTGCCAGCAGTAAACCACGGACTAGCGGGAAGCAAGAGCAGTTCTTC.

This clonotype has ten or more counts. CDR3 residues: CASSPLGWAGSGIQETQYF. DNA for the CDR3: TGTGCCAGCAGTCCACTGGGGTGGGCAGGCTCGGGTATCCAAGAGACCCAGTACTTC. The chain employs TRBV27 and TRBJ2-5; D is unclear. V lost 5 bases and J 1 base, leaving 26 bases between the germline ends. CDR1 and CDR2 from the germline V gene are MNHEY and SMNVEV (reference sequence). This CDR3 is built from 19 residues.

This clonotype came up many times. The chain is built from TRBV29-1 and TRBJ2-2, with 11 bases matching TRBD2. This CDR3 region has 15 residues. Germline assignment: CDR1 SQVTM and CDR2 ANQGSEA. Trimming took 5 bases from V and 2 from J; bases not matched to a gene: 4. CDR3 coding DNA: TGCAGCGTTTTTGGGACTAGCGGTAACACCGGGGAGCTGTTTTTT. This translates into CSVFGTSGNTGELFF.